This record looks at one T cell receptor beta chain sequence and its context. The entry originates in a study of blood T cell repertoires in COVID-19. V lost 8 bases to trimming and J lost 6 bases; unmatched junction nucleotides: 5. Looked up from germline, CDR1 is MNHNY and CDR2 is SVGAGI (reference sequence). This CDR3 region has 12 residues. The method was immunoSEQ multiplex PCR; TCRdb's version includes in-frame clones alone and lacks a portion of them. This table holds 50,000 to 65,000 clones, roughly 76% found once. The sample comprised peripheral blood. The chain has TRBV6-6 and TRBJ1-2, with TRBD1 matching 8 bases. The origin of this receptor is a woman in her fifties or sixties with acute or convalescent COVID-19. The DNA of the CDR3 is TGTGCCAGCTTGGACAGGGTGAATGGCTACACCTTC. Residues: CASLDRVNGYTF.